The 10 T cell receptor beta chains in this list originate from one sample, sequenced in a study of blood T cells in healthy people across ages. Through a sample-barcoded 5' primer and a J-beta primer mix, a second PCR was run for roughly 6 to 12 cycles. From the 5' RACE reads, TCRdb called clonotypes with MiXCR, one entry per CDR3 protein. The profile shows some 690,000 distinct CDR3 sequences, 22% of them singletons. Sequencing was done on a sample of blood. The receptor source for this set is a man aged 65-85 years in good health.

The chain has TRBV30 and TRBJ2-1; D is perhaps TRBD2 (7 bases). Looked up from germline, CDR1 is GTSNPN and CDR2 is SVGIG (reference sequence). V was shortened by 8 bases and J by 6 bases, with 17 bases between the two germline ends. This CDR3 is 13 amino acids long. CDR3 loop: CAGRKGGINEQFF. The DNA of the CDR3 is TGTGCCGGAAGAAAGGGGGGGATCAATGAGCAGTTCTTC.

This clonotype showed up just a few times. This rearrangement joins TRBV24-1 to TRBJ1-1; 9 nucleotides agree with TRBD1. Germline CDR1 KGHDR, CDR2 SFDVKD. The CDR3 is 15 amino acids. V lost 7 bases and J lost 0; bases outside the gene matches: 5. DNA for the CDR3: TGTGCCACCAGACGGACAGGGGACCTGAACACTGAAGCTTTCTTT. It codes for CATRRTGDLNTEAFF.

J is TRBJ2-7 and V is TRBV5-4; perhaps TRBD2 as D (5 bases). CDR3 size: 15 residues. CDR1 SGHNT and CDR2 YYREEE come from the germline V gene (reference sequence). V lost 4 bases and J lost 3, with 17 bases in between. The CDR3 protein is CASSPAGPQVYEQYV. For the CDR3, the DNA is TGTGCCAGCAGCCCGGCGGGCCCTCAGGTCTACGAGCAGTACGTC.

CDR3 nucleotides: TGTGCCATCAGTGCCCGGGAGAGCTTTGAAGCTTTCTTT. Amino acid sequence: CAISARESFEAFF. The V call is TRBV10-3, the J call TRBJ1-1; D is unclear. CDR1 and CDR2 (germline): ENHRY, SYGVKD. This CDR3 comprises 13 residues. Trimming cost V 4 bases and J 7 bases, with 13 bases left between them.

J is TRBJ2-3 and V is TRBV20-1; D could derive from TRBD1 or TRBD2 (5 bases each). Trimming left V 3 bases short and J 3 bases short, with 10 bases between. Germline values: CDR1 DFQATT, CDR2 SNEGSKA (reference sequence). The CDR3 totals 13 residues. The CDR3 region is CSARGVGTDTQYF. As DNA, the CDR3 is TGCAGTGCTAGGGGGGTTGGTACAGATACGCAGTATTTT.

The V and J genes are TRBV7-6 and TRBJ2-1; D may be TRBD2 (6 bases). The germline CDR1 and CDR2 sequences are SGHVS and FNYEAQ. The CDR3 is 16 amino acids. Trimming took 4 bases from V and 2 from J, leaving 15 bases between them. CDR3 amino acids: CASSSPTRSTYNEQFF. CDR3 nucleotide sequence: TGTGCCAGCAGCTCTCCGACTAGAAGCACCTACAATGAGCAGTTCTTC.

This chain connects TRBV29-1 to TRBJ2-5; TRBD1 agrees at 7 bases. CDR1 and CDR2 (germline): SQVTM, ANQGSEA. The CDR3 is made up of 15 amino acids. With V trimmed by 1 base and J by 6 bases, 11 bases remained unmatched. CDR3 in amino acids: CSVEGRRQGPQTQYF. The CDR3 coding sequence is TGCAGCGTTGAAGGTCGGCGACAGGGACCTCAGACCCAGTACTTC. The full variable domain, rest sourced from reference TRBV29-1 and TRBJ2-5, is SAVISQKPSRDICQRGTSLTIQCQVDSQVTMMFWYRQQPGQSLTLIATANQGSEATYESGFVIDKFPISRPNLTFSTLTVSNMSPEDSSIYLCSVEGRRQGPQTQYFGPGTRLLVL.

The rearrangement joins TRBV24-1 to TRBJ2-1; D is unclear. Germline values: CDR1 KGHDR, CDR2 SFDVKD. The CDR3 is 15 amino acids. V lost 5 bases, J lost 0 bases, and 10 bases lay in between. CDR3: CATSGPGDSYNEQFF. CDR3 nucleotides: TGTGCCACCAGTGGACCAGGCGACTCCTACAATGAGCAGTTCTTC.

The V call is TRBV20-1, the J call TRBJ1-2; TRBD1 agrees at 9 bases. There are 15 residues in the CDR3. V shed 3 bases and J 7 bases; nucleotides not matched to a gene: 12. Germline V gene sequence: CDR1 DFQATT, CDR2 SNEGSKA (reference sequence). The CDR3 DNA reads TGCAGTGCTAGCCCACCGGGACAGGGCCTTGGTGGCTACACCTTC. Amino acids: CSASPPGQGLGGYTF.

This clonotype was found a few times. The chain employs TRBV6-5 and TRBJ1-1; D unclear. This CDR3 is 13 amino acids long. V was trimmed by 0 bases and J by 7 bases, leaving 9 bases between them. Germline V gene sequence: CDR1 MNHEY, CDR2 SVGAGI. The CDR3 here is CASSYSRALEAFF. The CDR3 DNA reads as TGTGCCAGCAGTTACTCGAGAGCACTTGAAGCTTTCTTT.